Below are 30 T cell receptor beta chains sequenced from a single sample in a study of long-term antiretroviral therapy in people with HIV. Survey-level resolution applied to immunoSEQ assay v3.0. Produced via immunoSEQ multiplex PCR; TCRdb's table is partial and in-frame only. The sample carries tens of thousands of clones, about 95% recorded once. The input for sequencing was unsorted PBMCs, taken 5.3 years after starting antiretroviral therapy. The receptors were gathered from a man aged 45-65 years with HIV.

The chain's CDR3 is CASSPGLADYNEQFF. The DNA of the CDR3 is TGTGCCAGCAGCCCAGGACTAGCGGATTACAATGAGCAGTTCTTC. This sequence joins TRBV5-5 and TRBJ2-1; 10 nucleotides line up with TRBD2. Germline values: CDR1 SGHKS, CDR2 YYEKEE (reference sequence). With 4 bases clipped from V and 4 bases from J, the junction kept 5 bases outside the gene matches. CDR3 size: 15 residues.

The chain joins TRBV27 to TRBJ1-5; D may be TRBD1 (5 bases). Trimming stripped 2 bases from V and 2 bases from J, with 10 bases between. The germline CDR1 and CDR2 sequences are MNHEY and SMNVEV (reference sequence). CDR3 length: 15 amino acids. CDR3 sequence: CASSLVGTGNQPQHF. DNA for the CDR3: TGTGCCAGCAGTTTAGTGGGGACGGGCAATCAGCCCCAGCATTTT.

This clone was counted a single time. The genes are TRBV10-3 and TRBJ1-2; tentative D call: TRBD1 (6 bases). The germline V gene has CDR1 ENHRY and CDR2 SYGVKD. This CDR3 is 15 amino acids long. V dropped 3 bases and J dropped 2 bases, with 13 bases sitting between them. CDR3 protein: CAISDPSTGNYGYTF. CDR3 nucleotide sequence: TGTGCCATCAGTGACCCCTCTACAGGGAACTATGGCTACACCTTC.

CDR3 amino acids: CASSSQGEKLFF. Written as DNA, the CDR3 is TGTGCCAGCAGCTCACAAGGGGAAAAACTGTTTTTT. V usage is TRBV7-2 and J usage is TRBJ1-4; D gene unclear. Trimming took off 4 bases at V and 8 bases at J, with 8 bases between the two ends. This CDR3 is 12 amino acids long. Germline CDR1 SGHTA, CDR2 FQGNSA.

The chain employs TRBV11-2 and TRBJ1-2; perhaps TRBD1 as D (5 bases). Germline V gene sequence: CDR1 SGHAT, CDR2 FQNNGV. The CDR3 is 13 amino acids. Deletions cut 3 bases from V and 2 bases from J, with 7 bases between. CDR3 sequence (DNA): TGTGCCAGCAGCTTCGGGACCAACTATGGCTACACCTTC. Encoded protein: CASSFGTNYGYTF.

DNA for the CDR3: TGTGCCAGCACTTACAACACTGAAGCTTTCTTT. Amino acid sequence: CASTYNTEAFF. This sequence joins TRBV6-1 and TRBJ1-1; D gene unclear. The CDR3 consists of 11 residues. Trimming took off 7 bases at V and 2 bases at J, with 5 bases between the two ends. From germline, CDR1 is MNHNS and CDR2 SASEGT.

The sample holds a few counts of this clone. This specimen includes other DNA sequences encoding the same CDR3. The chain uses TRBV4-3 and TRBJ2-3, with 8 bases aligning to TRBD2. The CDR3 spans 15 residues. V gave up 6 bases and J gave up 0 bases; unmatched junction bases: 5. The germline CDR1 and CDR2 sequences are LGHNA and YSLEER. The CDR3 loop is CASSRERGSTDTQYF. CDR3 DNA sequence: TGCGCCAGCAGTCGAGAGCGGGGGAGCACAGATACGCAGTATTTT.

The CDR3 region has the DNA TGTGCCAGCAGCGTAGGGGTCGGGGAGCTGTTTTTT. As protein: CASSVGVGELFF. V usage is TRBV9 and J usage is TRBJ2-2; the D is unclear. Per germline, CDR1 SGDLS and CDR2 YYNGEE. The germline V and J ends were trimmed by 0 bases and 7 bases, with 4 bases remaining between them. This CDR3 has 12 residues.

The V gene is TRBV18, the J gene TRBJ2-3, with unresolved D. The CDR3 is 13 residues long. CDR1 and CDR2 from the germline V gene are KGHSH and LQKENI. V lost 2 bases and J lost 3, with 6 bases in between. The CDR3 DNA follows: TGTGCCAGCTCACCATTGGGGACAGATACGCAGTATTTT. Translation gives CASSPLGTDTQYF. The full variable domain, completed using reference TRBV18 and TRBJ2-3, is NAGVMQNPRHLVRRRGQEARLRCSPMKGHSHVYWYRQLPEEGLKFMVYLQKENIIDESGMPKERFSAEFPKEGPSILRIQQVVRGDSAAYFCASSPLGTDTQYFGPGTRLTVL.

The gene calls are TRBV11-2 and TRBJ1-2; TRBD1 might be the D (5 bases). The V gene lost 6 bases and the J gene lost 7 bases, with 18 bases spanning the gap. The CDR3 is 14 amino acids. From germline, CDR1 is SGHAT and CDR2 FQNNGV. In DNA form, the CDR3 reads TGTGCCAGCAGTCCAGACAGCTCCCAAGGTGGCTACACCTTC. Translated, it gives CASSPDSSQGGYTF.

The genes are TRBV18 and TRBJ1-5; 10 positions agree with TRBD1. Germline assignment: CDR1 KGHSH and CDR2 LQKENI. The J segment lost 0 bases and the V segment lost 6 bases, leaving 8 bases of the junction unmatched. The CDR3 spans 17 residues. The chain's CDR3 is CASSITGTGDSNQPQHF. CDR3 in DNA: TGTGCCAGCTCTATTACCGGGACAGGGGATAGCAATCAGCCCCAGCATTTT.

The V call is TRBV29-1, the J call TRBJ2-2, with 7 bases matching TRBD1. Germline V gives CDR1 SQVTM, CDR2 ANQGSEA. Trimming at V came to 4 bases and at J to 0 bases, leaving 8 bases not matched to a gene. There are 16 residues in the CDR3. The DNA of the CDR3 is TGCAGCGTTGTGATTCTTGACAGGGCGAACACCGGGGAGCTGTTTTTT. Its protein is CSVVILDRANTGELFF.

This clone was found once. The V call is TRBV6-1, the J call TRBJ2-7; a weak D match, TRBD2 (5 bases). The CDR3 contains 13 residues. CDR1 MNHNS and CDR2 SASEGT come from the germline V gene. The V end lost 1 base, the J end lost 4 bases, and 8 bases lay between the germline ends. In DNA form, the CDR3 reads TGTGCCAGCAGTGAAGTACAGCGGTACGAGCAGTACTTC. It is translated as CASSEVQRYEQYF.

The chain joins TRBV9 to TRBJ2-2, with D perhaps matching TRBD2 (6 bases). CDR1 and CDR2 from the germline V gene are SGDLS and YYNGEE. This CDR3 is built from 14 residues. V was trimmed by 3 bases and J by 4 bases, leaving 10 bases between them. CDR3 loop: CASSAGTFTGELFF. The CDR3 region has the DNA TGTGCCAGCAGCGCCGGGACTTTCACCGGGGAGCTGTTTTTT.

A word on this clone: This specimen includes other DNA sequences encoding the same CDR3. The genes are TRBV11-2 and TRBJ1-1; unclear D gene. V dropped 3 bases and J dropped 1 base, with 9 bases sitting between them. CDR1 is SGHAT and CDR2 is FQNNGV in the germline V gene. This CDR3 region has 14 residues. Here the CDR3 reads CASSFQGTNTEAFF. The CDR3 DNA is TGTGCCAGCAGCTTTCAAGGAACGAACACTGAAGCTTTCTTT.

The chain employs TRBV2 and TRBJ2-1; unclear D gene. This CDR3 has 12 amino acids. Germline CDR1 SNHLY, CDR2 FYNNEI. Trimming pared 4 bases from V and 8 bases from J, leaving 9 bases between. CDR3 bases: TGTGCCAGCAGTGGCCAGATCCATGAGCAGTTCTTC. It translates to CASSGQIHEQFF.

V is TRBV10-1 and J is TRBJ2-7; D ambiguous. CDR1 WNHNN and CDR2 SYGVQD come from the germline V gene (reference sequence). The V end lost 6 bases, the J end lost 5 bases, and 17 bases lay between the germline ends. The CDR3 covers 14 residues. The CDR3 loop is CASSLGASQDEQYF. CDR3 DNA sequence: TGCGCCAGCAGCCTAGGCGCTAGTCAAGACGAGCAGTACTTC.

This rearrangement joins TRBV5-4 to TRBJ2-7; D remains ambiguous. The V gene lost 0 bases and the J gene lost 5 bases, with 6 bases spanning the gap. The CDR3 spans 12 residues. Germline assignment: CDR1 SGHNT and CDR2 YYREEE (reference sequence). CDR3 protein: CASSLAGNEQYF. The CDR3 DNA reads as TGTGCCAGCAGCTTGGCCGGAAACGAGCAGTACTTC.

The genes are TRBV13 and TRBJ2-3; 13 nucleotides line up with TRBD2. Germline V CDR1 and CDR2: PRHDT, FYEKMQ (reference sequence). The CDR3 runs 16 residues. V lost 5 bases and J lost 2; bases outside the gene matches: 4. The CDR3, as DNA: TGTGCCAGCAGCCTACTAGCGGGGGGGGTCACAGATACGCAGTATTTT. Amino acids: CASSLLAGGVTDTQYF.

The genes are TRBV7-7 and TRBJ2-7; 7 nucleotides agree with TRBD1. This CDR3 is 13 amino acids long. V trimming: 5 bases; J trimming: 6 bases; junction bases outside the gene matches: 7. Germline lookup yields CDR1 SSHAT and CDR2 FNYEAQ (reference sequence). The CDR3 nucleotides read TGTGCCAGCAGCCGGGACAGCTTCAGCGAGCAGTACTTC. The encoded protein is CASSRDSFSEQYF.

V and J are TRBV10-3 and TRBJ1-2; the D gene is possibly TRBD1 (6 bases). The CDR3 is 12 amino acids. V shed 6 bases and J shed 4 bases, with 9 bases lying between them. CDR1 ENHRY and CDR2 SYGVKD come from the germline V gene. The CDR3 region has the DNA TGTGCCATCAGCACACAGGGCTATGGCTACACCTTC. It specifies CAISTQGYGYTF.

The rearrangement links TRBV4-3 to TRBJ2-7; D call uncertain. The CDR3 has 13 residues. V was pared by 0 bases and J by 4 bases, with 7 bases between. From germline, CDR1 is LGHNA and CDR2 YSLEER. The CDR3: CASSQDRLYEQYF. In nucleotides, the CDR3 is TGCGCCAGCAGCCAAGATCGGTTATACGAGCAGTACTTC.

This clone was counted a single time. This rearrangement joins TRBV9 to TRBJ2-2; the match to TRBD2 covers 8 bases. There are 14 residues in the CDR3. Unmatched junction bases numbered 6, after V lost 4 bases and J lost 7 bases. CDR1 SGDLS and CDR2 YYNGEE come from the germline V gene. CDR3 DNA: TGTGCCAGCAGCCCCAGCGGGGGAGACGGGGAGCTGTTTTTT. Protein sequence: CASSPSGGDGELFF. The full variable domain, in which reference TRBV9 and TRBJ2-2 provide the parts outside the CDR3, is DSGVTQTPKHLITATGQRVTLRCSPRSGDLSVYWYQQSLDQGLQFLIQYYNGEERAKGNILERFSAQQFPDLHSELNLSSLELGDSALYFCASSPSGGDGELFFGEGSRLTVL.

The V call is TRBV6-5, the J call TRBJ1-1, with 9 bases that match TRBD1. The CDR3 sequence is 14 residues long. Per the germline V gene, CDR1 is MNHEY and CDR2 is SVGAGI. Trimming took 5 bases from V and 1 from J; bases not matched to a gene: 2. CDR3 region: CASSPGQGNTEAFF. In nucleotides, the CDR3 is TGTGCCAGCAGTCCGGGACAGGGGAACACTGAAGCTTTCTTT.

V and J are TRBV6-1 and TRBJ2-3; TRBD2 aligns across 7 bases. Germline CDR1 and CDR2: MNHNS and SASEGT. V was clipped by 0 bases and J by 9 bases; unmatched bases: 3. This CDR3 is 13 amino acids long. CDR3 protein: CASSEAGGWTQYF. Written as DNA, the CDR3 is TGTGCCAGCAGTGAAGCGGGAGGGTGGACGCAGTATTTT.

In this sample, this clone turned up a few times. The genes are TRBV6-1 and TRBJ1-2, with D perhaps matching TRBD1 (6 bases). Trimming took 11 bases from V and 2 from J, leaving 15 bases between them. The V gene's germline CDR1 is MNHNS and CDR2 SASEGT. CDR3 size: 13 residues. The CDR3 spells CACGLRGNYGYTF. The CDR3 DNA is TGTGCCTGCGGTTTAAGGGGGAACTATGGCTACACCTTC.

The chain recombines TRBV29-1 with TRBJ2-3; D may be TRBD2 (6 bases). The CDR3 is made up of 12 amino acids. Trimming took 5 bases from V and 1 from J, leaving 7 bases between them. Germline assignment: CDR1 SQVTM and CDR2 ANQGSEA. The CDR3 is CSVRGGTDTQYF. In nucleotides, the CDR3 is TGCAGCGTTCGCGGGGGCACAGATACGCAGTATTTT.

The chain joins TRBV15 to TRBJ1-4, with a tentative D call TRBD1 (6 bases). The CDR3 totals 14 residues. The V gene's germline CDR1 is LNHNV and CDR2 YYDKDF (reference sequence). V was clipped by 1 base and J by 7 bases, with 10 bases between them. The CDR3 DNA reads TGTGCCACCAGCAGAGCAGGGGAAGGTGAAAAACTGTTTTTT. This translates into CATSRAGEGEKLFF.

This clone has a single count. The CDR3 coding sequence is TGTGCCAGCACCCGACTAGCGGGGGGTCCCACGGATGAGCAGTTCTTC. Protein: CASTRLAGGPTDEQFF. The genes are TRBV2 and TRBJ2-1, with TRBD2 matching over 13 bases. The ends lost 7 bases at V and 8 bases at J; junction bases unmatched: 11. CDR1 is SNHLY, CDR2 FYNNEI, per germline. The CDR3 is made up of 16 amino acids.

This sequence joins TRBV5-5 and TRBJ2-2; 9 bases match TRBD2. Germline V lookup: CDR1 SGHKS, CDR2 YYEKEE (reference sequence). V lost 3 bases, J lost 0 bases, and 9 bases stayed unmatched. The CDR3 spans 18 residues. The CDR3: CASSSAGAGGPNTGELFF. The CDR3, as DNA: TGTGCCAGCAGCTCGGCGGGAGCGGGGGGACCGAACACCGGGGAGCTGTTTTTT.